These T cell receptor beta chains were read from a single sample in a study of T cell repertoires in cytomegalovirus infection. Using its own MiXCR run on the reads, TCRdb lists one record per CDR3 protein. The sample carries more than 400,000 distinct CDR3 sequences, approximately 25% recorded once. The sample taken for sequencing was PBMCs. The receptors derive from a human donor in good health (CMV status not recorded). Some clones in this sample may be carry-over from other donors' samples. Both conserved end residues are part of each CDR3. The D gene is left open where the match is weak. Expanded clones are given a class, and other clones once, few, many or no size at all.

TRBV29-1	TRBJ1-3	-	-	CSVGGGSGNTIYF	TGCAGCGTTGGGGGGGGATCTGGAAACACCATATATTTT
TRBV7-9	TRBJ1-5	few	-	CASSWGTGQPQHF	TGTGCCAGCAGCTGGGGTACAGGACAGCCCCAGCATTTT
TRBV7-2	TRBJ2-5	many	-	CASSLAPLETQYF	TGTGCCAGCAGCTTAGCTCCTTTAGAGACCCAGTACTTC
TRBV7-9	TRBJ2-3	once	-	CASSLAESPTDTQYF	TGTGCCAGCAGCTTAGCTGAAAGTCCCACAGATACGCAGTATTTT
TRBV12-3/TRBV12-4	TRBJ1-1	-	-	CASSKNPRELNTEAFF	TGTGCCAGCAGCAAGAACCCCAGGGAGTTGAACACTGAAGCTTTCTTT
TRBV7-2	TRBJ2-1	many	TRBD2	CASSPPGTNGFSEQFF	TGTGCCAGCAGCCCCCCCGGGACTAATGGTTTTAGTGAGCAGTTCTTC
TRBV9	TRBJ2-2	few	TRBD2	CASSALAGRTGELFF	TGTGCCAGCAGCGCACTAGCGGGAAGGACCGGGGAGCTGTTTTTT
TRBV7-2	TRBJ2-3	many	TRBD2	CASSFGGSGRDTQYF	TGTGCCAGCAGCTTCGGGGGTAGCGGGAGGGATACGCAGTATTTT
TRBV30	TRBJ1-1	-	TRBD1	CAWSVWGTGANTEAFF	TGTGCCTGGAGTGTCTGGGGGACAGGGGCGAACACTGAAGCTTTCTTT
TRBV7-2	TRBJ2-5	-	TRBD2	CASSPPGGLAGETQYF	TGTGCCAGCAGCCCACCGGGGGGGCTAGCGGGGGAGACCCAGTACTTC
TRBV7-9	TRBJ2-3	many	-	CASSTDTQYF	TGTGCCAGCAGCACAGATACGCAGTATTTT
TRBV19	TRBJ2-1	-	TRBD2	CASSIEPGGPVNEQFF	TGTGCCAGTAGTATAGAACCGGGAGGGCCGGTTAATGAGCAGTTCTTC
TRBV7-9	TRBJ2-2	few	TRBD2	CASSSTSGSKVGELFF	TGTGCCAGCAGCTCAACTAGCGGGAGTAAAGTAGGGGAGCTGTTTTTT
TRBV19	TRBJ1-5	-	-	CASSIDRYKTGLNQPQHF	TGTGCCAGTAGTATAGATCGGTATAAGACAGGCCTCAATCAGCCCCAGCATTTT
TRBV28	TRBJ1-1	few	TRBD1	CASLSTGALNTEAFF	TGTGCCAGCTTATCGACAGGGGCGTTGAACACTGAAGCTTTCTTT
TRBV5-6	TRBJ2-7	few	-	CASSLPGANYEQYF	TGTGCCAGCAGCTTACCGGGAGCCAATTACGAGCAGTACTTC
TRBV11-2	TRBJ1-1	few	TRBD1	CASSNTGGRTEAFF	TGTGCCAGCAGCAACACAGGGGGCCGGACTGAAGCTTTCTTT
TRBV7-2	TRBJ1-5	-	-	CASSLSAGSNQPQHF	TGTGCCAGCAGCTTATCGGCAGGATCCAATCAGCCCCAGCATTTT
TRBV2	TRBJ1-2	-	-	CASSDPGPYGYTF	TGTGCCAGCAGTGACCCAGGGCCATATGGCTACACCTTC
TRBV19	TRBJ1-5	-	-	CASNLRRSNQPQHF	TGTGCCAGTAACCTGAGGCGATCCAATCAGCCCCAGCATTTT
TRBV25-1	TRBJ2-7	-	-	CASSESRTGTSYEQYF	TGTGCCAGCAGTGAATCTAGAACCGGGACGTCCTACGAGCAGTACTTC
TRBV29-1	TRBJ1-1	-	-	CSVEERAAMNTEAFF	TGCAGCGTTGAAGAAAGGGCAGCTATGAACACTGAAGCTTTCTTT
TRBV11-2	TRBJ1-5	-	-	CASSRDIYSNQPQHF	TGTGCCAGCAGCCGGGACATCTATAGCAATCAGCCCCAGCATTTT